These 21 T cell receptor beta chains were sequenced from one sample in a study of OX40 agonist ivuxolimab in advanced cancers. Sequencing was performed with immunoSEQ multiplex PCR; in TCRdb, only in-frame clones are kept and a portion is missing. The table includes about 55,000 clones, more than 70% detected once. The source material was CD4+ or CD8+ T cells sorted from blood, sampled in a trial of the OX40 agonist ivuxolimab. These receptors originate from an adult with an advanced solid tumor such as melanoma, head and neck, liver or kidney cancer.

J is TRBJ1-1 and V is TRBV6-5; D is ambiguous. The CDR3 runs 14 residues. Trimming took off 5 bases at V and 1 base at J, with 11 bases between the two ends. The V gene's germline CDR1 is MNHEY and CDR2 SVGAGI. The CDR3 here is CASSLRTGNTEAFF. The DNA of the CDR3 is TGTGCCAGCAGTCTACGGACGGGGAACACTGAAGCTTTCTTT.

The chain joins TRBV28 to TRBJ1-1, with TRBD1 as a possible D gene (5 bases). CDR1 is MDHEN, CDR2 SYDVKM, per germline. Trimming removed 10 bases from V and 1 base from J, with 10 bases in between. This CDR3 has 12 amino acids. CDR3 DNA: TGTGCCACCGTGGGGCAGAACACTGAAGCTTTCTTT. This gives the protein CATVGQNTEAFF.

The rearrangement links TRBV19 to TRBJ1-5; tentatively, D is TRBD1 (5 bases). Germline assignment: CDR1 LNHDA and CDR2 SQIVND (reference sequence). The CDR3 totals 13 residues. Trimming cost V 5 bases and J 6 bases, with 11 bases left between them. The CDR3 DNA follows: TGTGCCAGTAGTCGGGAGGGGATTCAGCCCCAGCATTTT. It encodes CASSREGIQPQHF.

The CDR3 bases are TGTGCCAGCAGCGTAGCCTCGTGGGGAGGGGGCACAGATACGCAGTATTTT. It specifies CASSVASWGGGTDTQYF. The chain joins TRBV9 to TRBJ2-3; 7 bases are a match to TRBD2. Germline CDR1 is SGDLS and CDR2 is YYNGEE. The V segment lost 0 bases and the J segment 1 base; nucleotides outside the gene matches: 8. CDR3 length equals 17 residues.

The rearrangement joins TRBV7-8 to TRBJ1-1; D is unclear. The CDR3 is 14 residues long. Trimming took off 5 bases at V and 0 bases at J, with 10 bases between the two ends. The germline CDR1 and CDR2 sequences are SGHVS and FQNEAQ. CDR3 sequence (DNA): TGTGCCAGCAGCGCGCAGGTCCTGAACACTGAAGCTTTCTTT. Protein product: CASSAQVLNTEAFF.

This sequence joins TRBV6-1 and TRBJ1-2; a weak D match, TRBD1 (5 bases). The ends were cut back, 7 bases at V and 3 bases at J, with 18 bases in the middle. Germline V gene lookup returns CDR1 MNHNS and CDR2 SASEGT. The CDR3 loop spans 15 amino acids. DNA for the CDR3: TGTGCCAGCAATGTCTCGCCCTGGGGGGACTATGGCTACACCTTC. It encodes CASNVSPWGDYGYTF.

This clone was observed a handful of times. This chain links TRBV11-2 with TRBJ1-2; no firm D call. Germline CDR1 is SGHAT and CDR2 is FQNNGV. The CDR3 spans 18 residues. V was cut by 4 bases and J by 4 bases, with 25 bases left in between. The CDR3 sequence: CASSSVRVRRLRAYGYTF. In DNA, the CDR3 is TGTGCCAGCAGCTCTGTCCGGGTGCGCCGCTTACGGGCCTATGGCTACACCTTC.

The chain has TRBV27 and TRBJ2-3; D is possibly TRBD1 or TRBD2 (6 bases each). Germline V CDR1 and CDR2: MNHEY, SMNVEV (reference sequence). The CDR3 totals 15 residues. The ends were cut back, 2 bases at V and 0 bases at J, with 9 bases in the middle. The DNA for the CDR3 is TGTGCCAGCAGTTTAGCGGGACAAAGCACAGATACGCAGTATTTT. It is translated as CASSLAGQSTDTQYF.

A remark on this clone: Germline and junction disagree at one end, which may indicate a read error. This chain uses TRBV27 with TRBJ2-7; no firm D call. Germline CDR1 MNHEY, CDR2 SMNVEV (reference sequence). This CDR3 is 14 amino acids long. CDR3 region: CASSSMAPSNEQYF. DNA of the CDR3: TGTGCCAGCAGTTCCATGGCCCCCTCCAACGAGCAGTACTTC.

This clone has only one observation. The V gene is TRBV9, the J gene TRBJ2-7, with D unresolved. The CDR3 consists of 14 residues. The V gene's germline CDR1 is SGDLS and CDR2 YYNGEE. Trimming left V 4 bases short and J 2 bases short, with 13 bases between. CDR3 loop: CASSPRLTAYEQYF. In nucleotides, the CDR3 is TGTGCCAGCAGCCCCCGACTTACCGCCTACGAGCAGTACTTC.

V gene TRBV6-1 combines with J gene TRBJ2-1; D gene ambiguous. The CDR3 contains 13 residues. Trimming left V 6 bases short and J 7 bases short, with 13 bases between. The germline gives CDR1 MNHNS, CDR2 SASEGT. Written as DNA, the CDR3 is TGTGCCAGCAGGTCGGCGATGAGAAATGAGCAGTTCTTC. It encodes CASRSAMRNEQFF.

This clone turned up a few times. V usage is TRBV11-2 and J usage is TRBJ2-7; D is perhaps TRBD1 (5 bases). Germline values: CDR1 SGHAT, CDR2 FQNNGV. The CDR3 sequence is 13 residues long. Trimming pared 5 bases from V and 6 bases from J, leaving 14 bases between. The CDR3 loop reads CASSRQGSGEQYF. CDR3 nucleotides: TGTGCCAGCAGCCGCCAGGGATCGGGCGAGCAGTACTTC.

This sequence joins TRBV9 and TRBJ2-4; 8 nucleotides match TRBD1. V dropped 3 bases and J dropped 6; count of bases not matched to a gene: 5. Germline CDR1 and CDR2: SGDLS and YYNGEE. This CDR3 region has 14 residues. The CDR3 DNA is TGTGCCAGCAGCGCCACAGGACAGGGAAACATTCAGTACTTC. It codes for CASSATGQGNIQYF.

Turning to this clone: One end of the junction fails to match germline, which may point to a read error. The gene calls are TRBV7-7 and TRBJ2-5; the D is unclear. Germline V gene sequence: CDR1 SSHAT, CDR2 FNYEAQ (reference sequence). This CDR3 region has 13 residues. CDR3 in amino acids: CASSSSRVETQYF. CDR3 DNA: TGTGCTAGCAGCTCGAGTCGGGTGGAGACCCAGTACTTC.

This chain joins TRBV15 and TRBJ1-2; D is perhaps TRBD1 (5 bases). The CDR3 has 14 amino acids. Trimming took 3 bases from V and 5 from J, leaving 13 bases between them. The germline V gene encodes CDR1 LNHNV and CDR2 YYDKDF (reference sequence). CDR3 in amino acids: CATSSSGTAYGYTF. CDR3 sequence (DNA): TGTGCCACCAGCAGCTCCGGGACGGCTTATGGCTACACCTTC.

The chain links TRBV7-9 to TRBJ1-2; D perhaps matches TRBD1 (6 bases). Germline assignment: CDR1 SEHNR and CDR2 FQNEAQ (reference sequence). V was shortened by 5 bases and J by 8 bases, with 15 bases between the two germline ends. This CDR3 has 13 amino acids. The CDR3 DNA is TGTGCCAGCAGCCAGCACACAGGGTTCGGCTACACCTTC. Its protein is CASSQHTGFGYTF.

CDR3 nucleotides: TGTGCCAGCAGCCAAGATCGGGCAGGGGCGGGCACTGAAGCTTTCTTT. Its translation: CASSQDRAGAGTEAFF. The V and J genes are TRBV14 and TRBJ1-1, with a tentative D call TRBD1 (6 bases). The CDR3 runs 16 residues. Germline V gives CDR1 SGHDN, CDR2 FVKESK. V was cut by 0 bases and J by 4 bases, with 15 bases left in between.

This clone has a single count. This chain joins TRBV6-1 and TRBJ1-4; D remains ambiguous. The germline V gene encodes CDR1 MNHNS and CDR2 SASEGT. V lost 4 bases and J lost 8, with 11 bases in between. This CDR3 spans 13 amino acids. CDR3 sequence: CASSGIVYEKLFF. For the CDR3, the DNA is TGTGCCAGCAGTGGAATAGTATACGAAAAACTGTTTTTT.

The V call is TRBV18, the J call TRBJ1-5; 12 nucleotides line up with TRBD1. The CDR3 has 18 amino acids. Germline CDR1 reads KGHSH; CDR2 reads LQKENI. V shed 5 bases and J 0 bases; nucleotides not matched to a gene: 8. The CDR3 DNA follows: TGTGCCAGCTCAACCGGGACAGGGGGCGCCCGTAGCAATCAGCCCCAGCATTTT. Its translation is CASSTGTGGARSNQPQHF. Full variable domain (missing parts from reference TRBV18 and TRBJ1-5): NAGVMQNPRHLVRRRGQEARLRCSPMKGHSHVYWYRQLPEEGLKFMVYLQKENIIDESGMPKERFSAEFPKEGPSILRIQQVVRGDSAAYFCASSTGTGGARSNQPQHFGDGTRLSIL.

The rearrangement links TRBV28 to TRBJ2-7; a weak D match, TRBD1 (6 bases). The V end was cut by 5 bases, the J end by 0 bases, with 14 bases between. Germline-derived CDR1 and CDR2 are MDHEN and SYDVKM. This CDR3 contains 15 residues. The CDR3 DNA is TGTGCCAGCAGTCCCGGGACAATGAGCTCCTACGAGCAGTACTTC. Translation gives CASSPGTMSSYEQYF.

On this clone itself: Other DNA sequences of this sample code for an identical CDR3. V usage is TRBV10-3 and J usage is TRBJ1-2; 10 bases align to TRBD1. The CDR3 is made up of 14 amino acids. J lost 5 bases, V lost 0 bases, and 0 bases had no gene match. CDR1 ENHRY and CDR2 SYGVKD come from the germline V gene. The CDR3 nucleotides are TGTGCCATCAGTGAGTCGGACAGGGGGTATGGCTACACCTTC. It is translated as CAISESDRGYGYTF.